This T cell receptor (beta chain) was recovered during a study of T cell clonotyping in hematopoietic cell transplantation. Study-wide findings and caveats: CD4 and CD8 repertoire contributions could not be separated without sorting. Pathologically expanded recipient clonotypes increased progressively from day 30 to day 180 as diversity fell.

V was clipped by 2 bases and J by 4 bases; unmatched bases: 6. This CDR3 has 16 residues. CDR1 is SGHTA, CDR2 FQGTGA, per germline. Concerning this clone: As yet, its antigen is unknown.

Here immunoSEQ multiplex PCR was the method, and the copy in TCRdb shows in-frame clones only, minus some. The data show around 9,000 clones, around 80% seen once. The sequence was collected from a male patient aged 60 to 75 who had an allogeneic stem cell transplant from an unrelated donor, so the T cells may come from the graft donor. Some clones in this sample may be carry-over from other donors' samples. The specimen was PBMCs, collected at the time of graft-versus-host disease after allogeneic stem cell transplant. The chain combines TRBV7-3 with TRBJ2-1; 9 nucleotides line up with TRBD2. CDR3 coding DNA: TGTGCCAGCAGCTTAGAGGCGGGGGGGACTTACAATGAGCAGTTCTTC. Protein: CASSLEAGGTYNEQFF.